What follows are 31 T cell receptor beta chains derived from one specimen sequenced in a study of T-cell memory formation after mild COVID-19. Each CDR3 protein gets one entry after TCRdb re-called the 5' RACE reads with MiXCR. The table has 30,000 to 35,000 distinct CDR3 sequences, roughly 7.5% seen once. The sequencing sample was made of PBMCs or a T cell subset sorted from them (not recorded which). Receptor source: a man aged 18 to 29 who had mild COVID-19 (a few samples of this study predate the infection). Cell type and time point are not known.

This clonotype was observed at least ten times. Here the CDR3 DNA reads TGCGCCAGCACCGCCAACAGGGGGCTCGACACTGAAGCTTTCTTT. It translates to CASTANRGLDTEAFF. The J gene is TRBJ1-1, the V gene TRBV4-1, with 9 bases matching TRBD1. Trimming cost V 7 bases and J 3 bases; bases outside gene matches: 9. Germline V gene data show CDR1 as MGHRA and CDR2 as YSYEKL. The CDR3 loop spans 15 amino acids.

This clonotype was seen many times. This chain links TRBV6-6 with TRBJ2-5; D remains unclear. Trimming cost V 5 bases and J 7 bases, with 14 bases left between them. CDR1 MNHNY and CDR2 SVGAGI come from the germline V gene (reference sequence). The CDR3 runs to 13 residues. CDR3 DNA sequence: TGTGCCAGCAGTAAAAGCCACGAAGGGACCCAGTACTTC. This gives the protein CASSKSHEGTQYF.

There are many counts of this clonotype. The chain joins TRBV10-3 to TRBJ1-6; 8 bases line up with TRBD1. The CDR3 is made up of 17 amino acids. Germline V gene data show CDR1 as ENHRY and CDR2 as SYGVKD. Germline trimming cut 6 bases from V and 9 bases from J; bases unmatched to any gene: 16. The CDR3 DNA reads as TGTGCCATCAGGGGTTCCCAAACAGGGGGAACAAGTTCACCCCTCCACTTT. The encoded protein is CAIRGSQTGGTSSPLHF.

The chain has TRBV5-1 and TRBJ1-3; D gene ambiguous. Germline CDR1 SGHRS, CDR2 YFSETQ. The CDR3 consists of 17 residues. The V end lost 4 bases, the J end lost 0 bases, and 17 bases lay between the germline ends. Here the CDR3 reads CASSPDRQGDSGNTIYF. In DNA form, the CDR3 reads TGCGCCAGCAGCCCCGACCGACAAGGCGACTCTGGAAACACCATATATTTT.

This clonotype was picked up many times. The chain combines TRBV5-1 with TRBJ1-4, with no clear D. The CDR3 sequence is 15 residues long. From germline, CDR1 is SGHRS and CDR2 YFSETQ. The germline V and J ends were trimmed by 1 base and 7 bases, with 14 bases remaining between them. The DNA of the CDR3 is TGCGCCAGCAGCTTGAACGGTGGTTCAGTTGAAAAACTGTTTTTT. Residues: CASSLNGGSVEKLFF.

The CDR3 spells CASSRLGGYTF. The DNA for the CDR3 is TGTGCCAGCAGCCGCTTGGGTGGCTACACCTTC. The V call is TRBV28, the J call TRBJ1-2; D uncertain. V was clipped by 6 bases and J by 7 bases, with 9 bases between them. The CDR3 runs 11 residues. CDR1 and CDR2 from the germline V gene are MDHEN and SYDVKM.

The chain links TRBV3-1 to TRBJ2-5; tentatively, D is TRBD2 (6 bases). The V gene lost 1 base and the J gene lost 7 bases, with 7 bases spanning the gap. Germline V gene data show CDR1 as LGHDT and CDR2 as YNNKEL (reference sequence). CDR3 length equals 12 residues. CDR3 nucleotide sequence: TGTGCCAGCAGCCAAGGGGGAGGGACCCAGTACTTC. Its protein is CASSQGGGTQYF.

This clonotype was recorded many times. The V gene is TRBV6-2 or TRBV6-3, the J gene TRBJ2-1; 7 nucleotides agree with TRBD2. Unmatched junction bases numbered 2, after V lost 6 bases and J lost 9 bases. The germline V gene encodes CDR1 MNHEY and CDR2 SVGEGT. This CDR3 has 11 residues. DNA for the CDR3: TGTGCCAGCAGGGGAGGGGTTGAGCAGTTCTTC. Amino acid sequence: CASRGGVEQFF.

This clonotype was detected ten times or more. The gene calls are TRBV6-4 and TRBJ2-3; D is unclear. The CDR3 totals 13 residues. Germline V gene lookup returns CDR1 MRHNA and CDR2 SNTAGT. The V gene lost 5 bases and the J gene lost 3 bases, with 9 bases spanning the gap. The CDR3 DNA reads TGTGCCAGCAGTCAAAGGGATACAGATACGCAGTATTTT. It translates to CASSQRDTDTQYF.

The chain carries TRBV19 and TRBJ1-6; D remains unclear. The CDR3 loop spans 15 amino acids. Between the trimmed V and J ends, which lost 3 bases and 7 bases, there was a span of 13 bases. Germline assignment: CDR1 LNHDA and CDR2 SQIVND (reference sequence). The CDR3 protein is CASSMLVGRNSPLHF. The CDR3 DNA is TGTGCCAGTAGTATGTTGGTTGGCAGAAATTCACCCCTCCACTTT. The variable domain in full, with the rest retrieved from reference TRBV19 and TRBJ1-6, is DGGITQSPKYLFRKEGQNVTLSCEQNLNHDAMYWYRQDPGQGLRLIYYSQIVNDFQKGDIAEGYSVSREKKESFPLTVTSAQKNPTAFYLCASSMLVGRNSPLHFGNGTRLTVT.

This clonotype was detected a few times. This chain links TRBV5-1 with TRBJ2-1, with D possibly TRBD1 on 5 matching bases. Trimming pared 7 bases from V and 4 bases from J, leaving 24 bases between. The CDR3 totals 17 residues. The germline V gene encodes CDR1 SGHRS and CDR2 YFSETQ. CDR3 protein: CASSLGQGSSSYNEQFF. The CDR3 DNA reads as TGCGCCAGCTCCTTGGGCCAGGGTTCGAGTTCGTACAATGAGCAGTTCTTC. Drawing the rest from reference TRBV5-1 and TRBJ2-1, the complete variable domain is KAGVTQTPRYLIKTRGQQVTLSCSPISGHRSVSWYQQTPGQGLQFLFEYFSETQRNKGNFPGRFSGRQFSNSRSEMNVSTLELGDSALYLCASSLGQGSSSYNEQFFGPGTRLTVL.

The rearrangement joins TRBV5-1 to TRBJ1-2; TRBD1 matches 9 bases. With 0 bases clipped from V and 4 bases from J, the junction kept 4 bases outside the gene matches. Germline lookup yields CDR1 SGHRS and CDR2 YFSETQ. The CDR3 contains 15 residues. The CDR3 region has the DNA TGCGCCAGCAGCTTGGTTGGACAGGGGCTCTATGGCTACACCTTC. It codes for CASSLVGQGLYGYTF.

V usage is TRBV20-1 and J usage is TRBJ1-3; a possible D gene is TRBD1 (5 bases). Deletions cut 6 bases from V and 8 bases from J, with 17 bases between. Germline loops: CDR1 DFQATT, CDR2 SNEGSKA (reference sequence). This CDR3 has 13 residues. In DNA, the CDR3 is TGCAGTGCCTCCAAGGGCAGGGCTGACACCATATATTTT. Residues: CSASKGRADTIYF.

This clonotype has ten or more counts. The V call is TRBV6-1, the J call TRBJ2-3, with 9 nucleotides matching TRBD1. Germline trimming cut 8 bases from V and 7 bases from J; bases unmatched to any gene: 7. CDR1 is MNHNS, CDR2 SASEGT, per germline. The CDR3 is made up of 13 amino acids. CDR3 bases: TGTGCCAGCGGGACAGGGTTTCGGAATACGCAGTATTTT. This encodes CASGTGFRNTQYF.

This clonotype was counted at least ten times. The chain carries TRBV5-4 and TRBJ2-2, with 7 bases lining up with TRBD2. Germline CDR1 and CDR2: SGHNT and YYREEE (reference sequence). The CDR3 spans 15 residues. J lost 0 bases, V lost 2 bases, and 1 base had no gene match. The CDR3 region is CASSLRGANTGELFF. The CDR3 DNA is TGTGCCAGCAGCTTACGGGGGGCGAACACCGGGGAGCTGTTTTTT.

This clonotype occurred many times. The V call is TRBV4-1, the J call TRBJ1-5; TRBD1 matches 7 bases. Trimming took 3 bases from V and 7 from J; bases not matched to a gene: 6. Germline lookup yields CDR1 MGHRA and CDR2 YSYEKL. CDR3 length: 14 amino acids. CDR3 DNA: TGCGCCAGCAGCCACCGACAGGGCCACCAGCCCCAGCATTTT. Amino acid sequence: CASSHRQGHQPQHF.

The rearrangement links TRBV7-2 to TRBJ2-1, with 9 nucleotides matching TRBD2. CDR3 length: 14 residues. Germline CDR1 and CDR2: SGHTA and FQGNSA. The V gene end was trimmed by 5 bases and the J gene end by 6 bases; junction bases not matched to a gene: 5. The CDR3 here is CASSPWTSVNEQFF. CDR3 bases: TGTGCCAGCAGCCCCTGGACTAGCGTCAATGAGCAGTTCTTC. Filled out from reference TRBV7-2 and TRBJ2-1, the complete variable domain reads GAGVSQSPSNKVTEKGKDVELRCDPISGHTALYWYRQSLGQGLEFLIYFQGNSAPDKSGLPSDRFSAERTGGSVSTLTIQRTQQEDSAVYLCASSPWTSVNEQFFGPGTRLTVL.

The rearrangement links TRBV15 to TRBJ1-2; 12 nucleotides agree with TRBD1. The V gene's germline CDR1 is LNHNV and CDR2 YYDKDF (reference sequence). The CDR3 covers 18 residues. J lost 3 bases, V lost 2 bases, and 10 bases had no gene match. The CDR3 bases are TGTGCCACCAGCAGACAGCTCGGGACAGGGGGCGCGTACTATGGCTACACCTTC. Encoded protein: CATSRQLGTGGAYYGYTF.

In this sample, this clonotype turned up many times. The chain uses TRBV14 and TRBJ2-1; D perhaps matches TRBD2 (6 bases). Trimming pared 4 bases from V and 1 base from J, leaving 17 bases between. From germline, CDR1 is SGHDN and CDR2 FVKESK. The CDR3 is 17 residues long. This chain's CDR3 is CASSRGPEGMSYNEQFF. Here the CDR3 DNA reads TGTGCCAGCAGCCGCGGGCCGGAGGGAATGTCCTACAATGAGCAGTTCTTC.

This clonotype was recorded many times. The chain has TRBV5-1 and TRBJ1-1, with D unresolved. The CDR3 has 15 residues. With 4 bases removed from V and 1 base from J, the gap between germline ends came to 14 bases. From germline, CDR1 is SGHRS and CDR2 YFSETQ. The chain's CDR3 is CASSPAVLGNTEAFF. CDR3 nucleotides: TGCGCCAGCAGCCCAGCCGTTCTGGGGAACACTGAAGCTTTCTTT.

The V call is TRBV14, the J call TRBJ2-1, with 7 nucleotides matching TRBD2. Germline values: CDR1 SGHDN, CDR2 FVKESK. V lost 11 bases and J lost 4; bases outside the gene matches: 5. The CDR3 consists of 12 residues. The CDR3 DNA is TGTGCCTCGGGGGGACTATACAATGAGCAGTTCTTC. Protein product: CASGGLYNEQFF. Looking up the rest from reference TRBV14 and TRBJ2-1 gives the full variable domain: EAGVTQFPSHSVIEKGQTVTLRCDPISGHDNLYWYRRVMGKEIKFLLHFVKESKQDESGMPNNRFLAERTGGTYSTLKVQPAELEDSGVYFCASGGLYNEQFFGPGTRLTVL.

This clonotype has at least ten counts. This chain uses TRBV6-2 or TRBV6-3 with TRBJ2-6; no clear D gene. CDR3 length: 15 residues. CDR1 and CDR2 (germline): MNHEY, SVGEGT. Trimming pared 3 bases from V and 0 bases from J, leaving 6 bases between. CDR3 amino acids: CASSYSSSGANVLTF. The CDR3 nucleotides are TGTGCCAGCAGTTATAGCAGCTCTGGGGCCAACGTCCTGACTTTC.

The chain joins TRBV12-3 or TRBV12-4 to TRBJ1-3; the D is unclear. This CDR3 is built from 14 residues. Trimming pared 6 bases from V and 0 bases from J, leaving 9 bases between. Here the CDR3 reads CASRDWSSGNTIYF. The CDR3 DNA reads TGTGCCAGCAGGGACTGGAGCTCTGGAAACACCATATATTTT.

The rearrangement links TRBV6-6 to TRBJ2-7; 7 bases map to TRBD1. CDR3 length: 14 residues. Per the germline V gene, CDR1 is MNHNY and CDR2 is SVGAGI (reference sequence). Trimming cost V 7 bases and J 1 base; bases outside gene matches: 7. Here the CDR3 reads CASTTTGLSYEQYF. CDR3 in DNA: TGTGCCAGCACCACGACAGGGTTGTCCTACGAGCAGTACTTC.

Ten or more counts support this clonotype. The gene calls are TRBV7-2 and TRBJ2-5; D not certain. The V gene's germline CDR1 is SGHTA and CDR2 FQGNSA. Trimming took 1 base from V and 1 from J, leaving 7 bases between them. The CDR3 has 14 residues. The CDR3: CASSLGGSQETQYF. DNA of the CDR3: TGTGCCAGCAGCTTAGGAGGAAGCCAAGAGACCCAGTACTTC. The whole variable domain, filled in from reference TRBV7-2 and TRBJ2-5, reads GAGVSQSPSNKVTEKGKDVELRCDPISGHTALYWYRQSLGQGLEFLIYFQGNSAPDKSGLPSDRFSAERTGGSVSTLTIQRTQQEDSAVYLCASSLGGSQETQYFGPGTRLLVL.

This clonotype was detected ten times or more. The CDR3 bases are TGTGCCAGCAGCTCAACCCGGGGGGGCAATGAGCAGTTCTTC. As protein: CASSSTRGGNEQFF. This chain links TRBV5-5 with TRBJ2-1, with TRBD2 matching over 8 bases. The germline gives CDR1 SGHKS, CDR2 YYEKEE (reference sequence). V lost 3 bases, J lost 6 bases, and 5 bases stayed unmatched. The CDR3 loop spans 14 amino acids.

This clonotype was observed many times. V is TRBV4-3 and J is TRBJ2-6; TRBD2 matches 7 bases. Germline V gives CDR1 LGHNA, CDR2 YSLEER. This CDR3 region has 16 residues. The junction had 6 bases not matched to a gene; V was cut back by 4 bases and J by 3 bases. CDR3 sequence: CASSLYGGSGANVLTF. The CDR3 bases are TGCGCCAGCAGCCTGTACGGGGGGAGTGGGGCCAACGTCCTGACTTTC.

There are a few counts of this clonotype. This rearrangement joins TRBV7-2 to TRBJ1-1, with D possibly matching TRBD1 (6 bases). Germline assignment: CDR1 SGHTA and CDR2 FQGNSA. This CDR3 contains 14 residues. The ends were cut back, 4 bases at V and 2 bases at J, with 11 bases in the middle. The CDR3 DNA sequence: TGTGCCAGCAGCTCTCGGACAGACAACACTGAAGCTTTCTTT. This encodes CASSSRTDNTEAFF.

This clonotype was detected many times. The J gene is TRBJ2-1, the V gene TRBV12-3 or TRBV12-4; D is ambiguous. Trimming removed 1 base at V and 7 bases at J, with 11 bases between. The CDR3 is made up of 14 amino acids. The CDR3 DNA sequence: TGTGCCAGCAGTTTAGAGACTCCTGGGAATGAGCAGTTCTTC. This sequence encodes CASSLETPGNEQFF.

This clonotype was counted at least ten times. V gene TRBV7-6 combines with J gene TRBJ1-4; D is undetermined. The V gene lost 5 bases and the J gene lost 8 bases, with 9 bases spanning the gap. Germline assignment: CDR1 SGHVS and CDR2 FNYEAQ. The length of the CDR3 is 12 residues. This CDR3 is CASSASREKLFF. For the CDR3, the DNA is TGTGCCAGCAGCGCTAGTCGGGAAAAACTGTTTTTT.

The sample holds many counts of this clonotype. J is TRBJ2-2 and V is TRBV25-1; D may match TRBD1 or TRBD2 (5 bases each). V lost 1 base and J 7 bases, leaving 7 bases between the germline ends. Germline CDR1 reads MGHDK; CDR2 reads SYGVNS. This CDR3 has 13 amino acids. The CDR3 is CASSESGGGELFF. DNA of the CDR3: TGTGCCAGCAGTGAATCTGGGGGCGGGGAGCTGTTTTTT.